The sample holds one count of the clone carrying this T cell receptor beta chain. This entry is derived from a study of blood T cell repertoires in COVID-19. Study summary: T cells, B-cell-depleted T cells, or PBMCs supplied cDNA or gDNA.

Repertoires were generated with immunoSEQ multiplex PCR, while TCRdb's copy carries only in-frame clones and drops some. Among a few hundred thousand clones listed, around 89% were seen once. Germline CDR1 and CDR2: SGDLS and YYNGEE. The CDR3 sequence is 14 residues long. The germline V and J ends were trimmed by 0 bases and 6 bases, with 12 bases remaining between them. The chain combines TRBV9 with TRBJ1-2; D is perhaps TRBD1 (6 bases). Sequencing was done on a sample of PBMCs or T cells enriched from blood (not recorded which). The receptor's source is a man between 40 and 49 years old who had recovered from COVID-19. CDR3 bases: TGTGCCAGCAGCGTAGATAACAGGGAAAATGGCTACACCTTC. This gives the protein CASSVDNRENGYTF. The variable domain in full, completed from reference TRBV9 and TRBJ1-2, reads DSGVTQTPKHLITATGQRVTLRCSPRSGDLSVYWYQQSLDQGLQFLIQYYNGEERAKGNILERFSAQQFPDLHSELNLSSLELGDSALYFCASSVDNRENGYTFGSGTRLTVV.